Below are 19 T cell receptor beta chains sequenced from a single sample in a study of CD8 T cells in Susac syndrome. Random hexamers served to reverse transcribe roughly 0.5 to 1 ug RNA. TCRdb passed the immunoSEQ multiplex PCR reads through MiXCR, listing each CDR3 protein once. In the table there are hundreds of thousands of distinct CDR3 sequences, around 96% of which are singletons. Sequenced sample: CD4+ T cells from PBMCs. These receptors were collected from a human donor with Susac syndrome.

The chain carries TRBV12-3 or TRBV12-4 and TRBJ2-3; D not resolved. The CDR3 runs 14 residues. The V gene lost 8 bases and the J gene lost 1 base, with 13 bases spanning the gap. This CDR3 is CASGYDFRTDTQYF. CDR3 coding DNA: TGTGCCAGCGGATATGACTTCCGCACAGATACGCAGTATTTT.

The chain recombines TRBV12-5 with TRBJ2-4, with D perhaps matching TRBD2 (5 bases). The CDR3 runs 12 residues. The V and J ends lost 3 bases and 6 bases respectively, with 6 bases between them. CDR1 and CDR2 (germline): LGHNT, FRNRAP. The CDR3 coding sequence is TGTGCTAGTGGTTTCGGGATAAACATTCAGTACTTC. As protein: CASGFGINIQYF.

The J gene is TRBJ1-3, the V gene TRBV25-1, with 11 bases matching TRBD1. Per the germline V gene, CDR1 is MGHDK and CDR2 is SYGVNS. The CDR3 has 16 amino acids. Losses at the gene ends were 0 bases for V and 3 bases for J; bases not matched to a gene: 1. The CDR3 nucleotides are TGTGCCAGCAGTGAATATGGGACAGGGGGTGGAAACACCATATATTTT. Amino acids: CASSEYGTGGGNTIYF.

The rearrangement uses TRBV30 and TRBJ2-7; no clear D. This CDR3 has 12 amino acids. CDR1 and CDR2 from the germline V gene are GTSNPN and SVGIG (reference sequence). The V and J ends lost 1 base and 2 bases respectively, with 6 bases between them. CDR3 loop: CAWSGGTYEQYF. CDR3 coding DNA: TGTGCCTGGAGTGGGGGTACCTACGAGCAGTACTTC.

This rearrangement joins TRBV29-1 to TRBJ2-7; the D is unclear. V lost 4 bases and J lost 4, with 11 bases in between. This CDR3 region has 12 residues. Germline CDR1 reads SQVTM; CDR2 reads ANQGSEA. The CDR3 here is CSVGQVFYEQYF. CDR3 nucleotides: TGCAGCGTTGGGCAGGTTTTTTACGAGCAGTACTTC.

Worth noting for this clonotype: At one boundary the junction diverges from the germline segment, which might be a read error. This rearrangement joins TRBV30 to TRBJ2-2; D uncertain. The CDR3 spans 11 residues. Germline values: CDR1 GTSNPN, CDR2 SVGIG (reference sequence). The chain's CDR3 is CARRYAGELFF. In DNA form, the CDR3 reads TGTGCCCGGAGATATGCCGGGGAGCTGTTTTTT.

This clonotype appeared a single time. This chain uses TRBV30 with TRBJ1-2; no clear D. This CDR3 contains 14 residues. V was cut by 4 bases and J by 4 bases, with 16 bases left in between. The germline V gene has CDR1 GTSNPN and CDR2 SVGIG (reference sequence). CDR3 nucleotides: TGTGCCTGGACCCAGATGGGAAAGAGCTATGGCTACACCTTC. This codes for CAWTQMGKSYGYTF.

As to this clonotype: Compared with germline, one end of the junction differs, possibly owing to a read error. V and J are TRBV11-1 and TRBJ2-5; D is unclear. CDR3 length equals 14 residues. The germline CDR1 and CDR2 sequences are SGHAT and FQDESV (reference sequence). The CDR3 sequence is CASTLRATQETQYF. Written as DNA, the CDR3 is TGTGCCAGCACCTTACGGGCCACACAAGAGACCCAGTACTTC.

This chain links TRBV5-1 with TRBJ2-1, with 8 bases matching TRBD2. V lost 0 bases and J lost 6; bases outside the gene matches: 5. This CDR3 is 15 amino acids long. Germline-derived CDR1 and CDR2 are SGHRS and YFSETQ. CDR3 in DNA: TGCGCCAGCAGCTTGGTATTAGCGGGGACCAATGAGCAGTTCTTC. It encodes CASSLVLAGTNEQFF.

The genes are TRBV3-1 and TRBJ2-1, with a tentative D call TRBD2 (6 bases). Between the trimmed V and J ends, which lost 4 bases and 4 bases, there was a span of 20 bases. The CDR3 has 17 residues. Germline V gene lookup returns CDR1 LGHDT and CDR2 YNNKEL (reference sequence). CDR3 loop: CASSPQRTGTAYNEQFF. CDR3 DNA: TGTGCCAGCAGCCCTCAAAGGACCGGGACTGCTTACAATGAGCAGTTCTTC.

This clonotype was detected only once. This chain uses TRBV3-1 with TRBJ1-2; D is undetermined. The germline CDR1 and CDR2 sequences are LGHDT and YNNKEL (reference sequence). CDR3 size: 11 residues. Trimming cost V 1 base and J 6 bases, with 3 bases left between them. The CDR3 reads CASSQVDGYTF. For the CDR3, the DNA is TGTGCCAGCAGCCAAGTCGATGGCTACACCTTC. The full variable domain, its missing parts supplied by reference TRBV3-1 and TRBJ1-2, is DTAVSQTPKYLVTQMGNDKSIKCEQNLGHDTMYWYKQDSKKFLKIMFSYNNKELIINETVPNRFSPKSPDKAHLNLHINSLELGDSAVYFCASSQVDGYTFGSGTRLTVV.

The rearrangement joins TRBV25-1 to TRBJ2-1; weak D call: TRBD2 (6 bases). Germline V gene data show CDR1 as MGHDK and CDR2 as SYGVNS. The CDR3 totals 16 residues. The V gene lost 5 bases and the J gene lost 2 bases, with 16 bases spanning the gap. The CDR3 reads CASSSPREVPYNEQFF. The CDR3 region has the DNA TGTGCCAGCAGTTCCCCCAGGGAGGTCCCCTACAATGAGCAGTTCTTC.

V and J are TRBV7-9 and TRBJ2-1, with 10 bases that match TRBD2. V dropped 3 bases and J dropped 4; count of bases not matched to a gene: 3. There are 15 residues in the CDR3. CDR1 is SEHNR, CDR2 FQNEAQ, per germline (reference sequence). The CDR3 loop reads CASSFTSGMYNEQFF. The CDR3 DNA reads as TGTGCCAGCAGCTTTACTAGCGGGATGTACAATGAGCAGTTCTTC.

V usage is TRBV9 and J usage is TRBJ2-3, with D hard to call. This CDR3 is 12 amino acids long. The germline gives CDR1 SGDLS, CDR2 YYNGEE. Trimming stripped 7 bases from V and 5 bases from J, with 11 bases between. For the CDR3, the DNA is TGTGCCAGCTGCCGAGCAAAAGATACGCAGTATTTT. Protein sequence: CASCRAKDTQYF.

This clonotype has just a few counts. The chain is built from TRBV20-1 and TRBJ2-7; 12 bases map to TRBD2. V dropped 6 bases and J dropped 3; count of bases not matched to a gene: 3. This CDR3 has 13 residues. Germline loops: CDR1 DFQATT, CDR2 SNEGSKA (reference sequence). CDR3 region: CSARLAGVYEQYF. For the CDR3, the DNA is TGCAGTGCCCGACTAGCGGGAGTCTACGAGCAGTACTTC.

The V call is TRBV18, the J call TRBJ2-2; D is ambiguous. CDR3 length: 15 residues. V shed 0 bases and J shed 5 bases, with 10 bases lying between them. Germline V gene lookup returns CDR1 KGHSH and CDR2 LQKENI. CDR3 sequence: CASSPPARRTGELFF. CDR3 nucleotide sequence: TGTGCCAGCTCACCACCGGCTCGACGAACCGGGGAGCTGTTTTTT.

The V gene is TRBV5-1, the J gene TRBJ2-4; tentatively, D is TRBD1 (5 bases). The V end was cut by 3 bases, the J end by 0 bases, with 13 bases between. CDR1 is SGHRS and CDR2 is YFSETQ in the germline V gene. This CDR3 has 16 amino acids. The CDR3 reads CASSSTANLAKNIQYF. In nucleotides, the CDR3 is TGCGCCAGCAGCTCGACAGCTAACCTAGCCAAAAACATTCAGTACTTC.

This rearrangement joins TRBV20-1 to TRBJ1-1; D ambiguous. The germline CDR1 and CDR2 sequences are DFQATT and SNEGSKA (reference sequence). This CDR3 comprises 14 residues. Trimming shortened V by 4 bases and J by 6 bases, and 18 bases separated the two germline ends. This CDR3 reads CSANRLFLDPEAFF. CDR3 sequence (DNA): TGCAGTGCTAACCGTCTCTTCCTCGACCCTGAAGCTTTCTTT.

The chain joins TRBV5-1 to TRBJ2-5, with a weak D call TRBD1 (5 bases). Per the germline V gene, CDR1 is SGHRS and CDR2 is YFSETQ. Trimming left V 4 bases short and J 2 bases short, with 15 bases between. This CDR3 has 15 residues. CDR3 sequence: CASSQGEGAQETQYF. CDR3 DNA: TGCGCCAGCAGCCAAGGCGAAGGGGCTCAAGAGACCCAGTACTTC.